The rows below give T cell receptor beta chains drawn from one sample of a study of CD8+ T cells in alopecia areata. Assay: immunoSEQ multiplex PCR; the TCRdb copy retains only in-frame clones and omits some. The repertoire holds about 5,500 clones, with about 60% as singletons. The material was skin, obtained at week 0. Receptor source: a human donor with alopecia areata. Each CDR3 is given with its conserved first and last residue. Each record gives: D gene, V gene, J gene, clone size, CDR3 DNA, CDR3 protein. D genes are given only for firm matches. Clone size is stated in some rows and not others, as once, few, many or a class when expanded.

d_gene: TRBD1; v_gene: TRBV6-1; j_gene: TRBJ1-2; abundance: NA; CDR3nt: TGTGCCAGCAGTGAGACTCACAGGGGATTGGGCTACACCTTC; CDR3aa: CASSETHRGLGYTF
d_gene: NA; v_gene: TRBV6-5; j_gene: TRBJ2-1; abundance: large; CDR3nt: TGTGCCAGCAGTTACTCGAACCCCCGAGACTACAATGAGCAGTTCTTC; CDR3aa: CASSYSNPRDYNEQFF
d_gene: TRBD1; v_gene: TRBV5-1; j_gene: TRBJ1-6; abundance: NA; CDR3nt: TGCGCCAGCAGAGCCGGACAGGAACTCTATAATTCACCCCTCCACTTT; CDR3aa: CASRAGQELYNSPLHF
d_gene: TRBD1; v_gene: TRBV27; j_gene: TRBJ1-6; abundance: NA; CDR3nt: TGTGCCAGCAGGTTTGGGGACAGGGGTTCACCCCTCCACTTT; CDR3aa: CASRFGDRGSPLHF
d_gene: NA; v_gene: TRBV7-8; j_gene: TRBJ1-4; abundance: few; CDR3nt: TGTGCCAGCAGCTTAGAGGTTTCACTAGGTGAAAAACTGTTTTTT; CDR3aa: CASSLEVSLGEKLFF
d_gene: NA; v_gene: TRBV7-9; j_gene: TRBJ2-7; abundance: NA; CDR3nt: TGTGCCAGCAGCCCCGCGACAGATTTCCACGAGCAGTACTTC; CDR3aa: CASSPATDFHEQYF
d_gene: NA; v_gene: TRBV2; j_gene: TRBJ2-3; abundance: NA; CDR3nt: TGTGCCAGCAGTCCCATCTCCTTGGGGGGCCCAGATACGCAGTATTTT; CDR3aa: CASSPISLGGPDTQYF
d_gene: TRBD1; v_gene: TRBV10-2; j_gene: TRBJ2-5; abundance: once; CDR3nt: TGCGCCAGCAATAGACAGGGGGCCGAGGAGACCCAGTACTTC; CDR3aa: CASNRQGAEETQYF
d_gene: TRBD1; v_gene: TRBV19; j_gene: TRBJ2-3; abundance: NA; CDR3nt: TGTGCCAGTAGTATTTCCGGGACAGGGGTTATAGATACGCAGTATTTT; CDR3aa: CASSISGTGVIDTQYF
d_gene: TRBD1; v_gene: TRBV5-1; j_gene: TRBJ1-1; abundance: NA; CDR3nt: TGCGCCAGCAGCTTCGACAGGGTGCTAACGGGCACTGAGGCTTTCTTT; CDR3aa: CASSFDRVLTGTEAFF
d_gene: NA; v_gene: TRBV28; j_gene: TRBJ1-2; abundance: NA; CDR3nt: TGTGCCAGCAGTTTGTCACCAGGAGTCTATGGCTACACCTTC; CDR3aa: CASSLSPGVYGYTF
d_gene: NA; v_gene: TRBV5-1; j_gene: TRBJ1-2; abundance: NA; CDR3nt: TGCGCCAGCAGCTCTTACAGCGTTAACTATGGCTACACCTTC; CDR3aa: CASSSYSVNYGYTF
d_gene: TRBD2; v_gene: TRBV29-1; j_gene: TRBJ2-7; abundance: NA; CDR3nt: TGCAGCGTTGATCGGGGGGGAGGGGACGAGCAGTACTTC; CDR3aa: CSVDRGGGDEQYF
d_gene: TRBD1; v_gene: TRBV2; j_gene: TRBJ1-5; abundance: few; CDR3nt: TGTGCCAGCAGTCGGGGACAGAATAGCAATCAGCCCCAGCATTTT; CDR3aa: CASSRGQNSNQPQHF
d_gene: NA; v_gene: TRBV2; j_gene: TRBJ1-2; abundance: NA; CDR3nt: TGTGCCAGCACCGATCTCAGGGGTCCTGGCTACACCTTC; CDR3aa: CASTDLRGPGYTF
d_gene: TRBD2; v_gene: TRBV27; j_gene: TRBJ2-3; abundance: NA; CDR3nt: TGTGCCAGCAGCCTCCCGGGGGGGGGAGATACGCAGTATTTT; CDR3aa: CASSLPGGGDTQYF
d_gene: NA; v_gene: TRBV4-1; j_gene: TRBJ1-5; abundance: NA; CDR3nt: TGCGCCAGCAGCCAAGTGGCCGGGGGGGCTAGCAATCAGCCCCAGCATTTT; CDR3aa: CASSQVAGGASNQPQHF
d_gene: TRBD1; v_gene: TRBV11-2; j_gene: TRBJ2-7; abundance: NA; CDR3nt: TGTGCCAGCAGCTTCTCCGGGACAGGGCGCGCCTACGAGCAGTACTTC; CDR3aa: CASSFSGTGRAYEQYF
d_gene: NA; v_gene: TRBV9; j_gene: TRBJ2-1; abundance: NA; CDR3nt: TGTGCCAGCAGCGTAGGAGGGTCCTGGAATGAGCAGTTCTTC; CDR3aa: CASSVGGSWNEQFF
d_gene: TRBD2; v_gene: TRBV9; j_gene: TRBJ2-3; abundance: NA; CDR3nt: TGTGCCAGCAGCGCCCTAGGGGCAGCGGGGGGTATAGATACGCAGTATTTT; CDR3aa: CASSALGAAGGIDTQYF
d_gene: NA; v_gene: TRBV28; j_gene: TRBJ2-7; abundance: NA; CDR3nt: TGTGCCAGCAGTTTATCAGGGGCGCGTAAGTACGAGCAGTACTTC; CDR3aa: CASSLSGARKYEQYF
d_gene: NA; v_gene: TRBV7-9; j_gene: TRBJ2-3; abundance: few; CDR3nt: TGTGCCAGCAGCTTAGGTGTTGTGGGGGCTACGCAGTATTTT; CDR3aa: CASSLGVVGATQYF
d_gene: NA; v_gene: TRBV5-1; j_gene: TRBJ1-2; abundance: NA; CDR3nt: TGCGCCAGCAGCTTGGAGGGGTATCATGGCTACACCTTC; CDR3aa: CASSLEGYHGYTF
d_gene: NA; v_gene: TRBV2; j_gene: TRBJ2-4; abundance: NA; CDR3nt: TGTGCCAGCAGTGAATCGTTAGCCAAAAACATTCAGTACTTC; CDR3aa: CASSESLAKNIQYF
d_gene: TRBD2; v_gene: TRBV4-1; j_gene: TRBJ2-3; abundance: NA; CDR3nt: TGCGCCAGCAGCCGATCTAGCGGGGGCACAGATACGCAGTATTTT; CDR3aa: CASSRSSGGTDTQYF
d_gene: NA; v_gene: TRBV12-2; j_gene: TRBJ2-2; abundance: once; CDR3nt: TGTGCAAGTCGCCTATGCATGCCGGGACTAGCGAGAACCGGGGAGCTGTTTTTT; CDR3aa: CASRLCMPGLARTGELFF
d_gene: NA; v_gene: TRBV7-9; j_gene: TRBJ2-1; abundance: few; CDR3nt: TGTGCCAGCAGCTTTACAGGACCCAACAATGAGCAGTTCTTC; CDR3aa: CASSFTGPNNEQFF
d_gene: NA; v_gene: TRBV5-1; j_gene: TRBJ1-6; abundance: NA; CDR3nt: TGCGCCAGCAGCTGGAGGACACGGCTCGGGCCCCTCCACTTT; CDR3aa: CASSWRTRLGPLHF
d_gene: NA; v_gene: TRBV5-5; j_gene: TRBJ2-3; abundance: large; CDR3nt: TGTGCCAGCAGCCCGCGGGACAGACCAGATACGCAGTATTTT; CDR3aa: CASSPRDRPDTQYF
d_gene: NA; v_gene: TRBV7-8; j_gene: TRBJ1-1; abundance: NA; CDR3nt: TGTGCCAGCAGCTCGAGCAGGGACACTGAAGCTTTCTTT; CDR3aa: CASSSSRDTEAFF
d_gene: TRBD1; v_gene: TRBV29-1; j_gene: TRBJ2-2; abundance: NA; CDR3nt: TGCAGCGTACAGGGGAGCGGGGAGCTGTTTTTT; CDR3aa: CSVQGSGELFF
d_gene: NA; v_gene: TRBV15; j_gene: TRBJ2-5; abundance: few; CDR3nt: TGTGCCACCAGCAGAGATAGGCGGAGAGAGGCCCAGTACTTC; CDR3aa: CATSRDRRREAQYF
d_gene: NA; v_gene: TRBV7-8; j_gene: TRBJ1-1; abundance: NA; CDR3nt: TGTGCCAGCAGCTCGAACCGGGGGCCCGGGGGGAACACTGAAGCTTTCTTT; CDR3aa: CASSSNRGPGGNTEAFF
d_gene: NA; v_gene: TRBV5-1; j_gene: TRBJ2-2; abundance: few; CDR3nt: TGCGCCAGCAGCTTGGGACAGATGAACACCGGGGAGCTGTTTTTT; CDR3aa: CASSLGQMNTGELFF
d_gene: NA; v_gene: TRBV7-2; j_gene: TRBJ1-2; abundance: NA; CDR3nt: TGTGCCAGCTCGGCGGGGCGGGGCTACACCTTC; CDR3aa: CASSAGRGYTF
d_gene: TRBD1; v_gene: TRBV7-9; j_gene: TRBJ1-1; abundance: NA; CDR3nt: TGTGCCAGCAGCCTAGGACTGGGGACAGGGGAAGTATTAAGGACTGAAGCTTTCTTT; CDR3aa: CASSLGLGTGEVLRTEAFF
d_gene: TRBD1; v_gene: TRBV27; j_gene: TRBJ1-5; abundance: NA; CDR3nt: TGTGCCAGCAGTTTTGAGTCCAGGGGGGGGCTGCCCCGTAGCAATCAGCCCCAGCATTTT; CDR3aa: CASSFESRGGLPRSNQPQHF
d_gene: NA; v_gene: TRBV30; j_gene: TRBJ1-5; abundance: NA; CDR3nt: TGTGCCTGGAGTGTAGGTAGCAATCAGCCCCAGCATTTT; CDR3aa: CAWSVGSNQPQHF
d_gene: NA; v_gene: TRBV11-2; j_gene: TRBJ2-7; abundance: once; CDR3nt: TGTGCCAGCAGCTTAGACGTGACGTACGAGCAGTACTTC; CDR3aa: CASSLDVTYEQYF
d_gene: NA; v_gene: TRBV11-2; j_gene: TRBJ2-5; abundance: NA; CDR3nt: TGTGCCAGCAGCTTAGGACTAGGCCTTTCGGAGACCCAGTACTTC; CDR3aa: CASSLGLGLSETQYF
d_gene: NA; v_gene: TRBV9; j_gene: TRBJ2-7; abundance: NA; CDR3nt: TGTGCCAGCAGCGTAGGCTTCAACAGGCTAACCTACGAGCAGTACTTC; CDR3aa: CASSVGFNRLTYEQYF
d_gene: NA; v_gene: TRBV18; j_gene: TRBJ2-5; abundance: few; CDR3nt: TGTGCCAGCTCACTAGGACATCTACAAGAGACCCAGTACTTC; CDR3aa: CASSLGHLQETQYF
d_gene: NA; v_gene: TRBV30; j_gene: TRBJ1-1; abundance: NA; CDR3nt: TGTGCCTGGAGTGTAGGGGACACAAACACTGAAGCTTTCTTT; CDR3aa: CAWSVGDTNTEAFF
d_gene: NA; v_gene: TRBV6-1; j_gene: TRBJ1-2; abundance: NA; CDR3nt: TGTGCCAGCAGTGAGCCTGGAGCGGAGTCTGACTACACCTTC; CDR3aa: CASSEPGAESDYTF
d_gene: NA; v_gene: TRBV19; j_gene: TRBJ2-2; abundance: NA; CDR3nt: TGTGCCAGTAGTATAGCCCCTAGCGCCGGGGAGCTGTTTTTT; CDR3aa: CASSIAPSAGELFF
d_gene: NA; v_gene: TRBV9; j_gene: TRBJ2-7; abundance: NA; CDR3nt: TGTGCCAGCAGCCCCCTGGAGGGGAACTCCTACGAGCAGTACTTC; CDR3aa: CASSPLEGNSYEQYF
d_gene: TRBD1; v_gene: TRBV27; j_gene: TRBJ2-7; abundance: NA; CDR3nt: TGTGCCAGCAGTAGGGGACAGGCCTCCTACGAGCAGTACTTC; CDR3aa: CASSRGQASYEQYF
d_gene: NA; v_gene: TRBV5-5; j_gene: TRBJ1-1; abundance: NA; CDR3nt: TGTGCCAGCGGGGCACAGGGTGGGGATACTGAAGCTTTCTTT; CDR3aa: CASGAQGGDTEAFF
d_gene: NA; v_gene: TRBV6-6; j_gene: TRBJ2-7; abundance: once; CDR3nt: TGTGCCAGCAGCCAACAAACAGGGGAGCAGTACTTC; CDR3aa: CASSQQTGEQYF
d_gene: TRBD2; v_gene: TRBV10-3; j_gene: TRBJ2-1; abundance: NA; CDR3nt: TGTGCCATCGGACTAGCGGGGGGTTACAATGAGCAGTTCTTC; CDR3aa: CAIGLAGGYNEQFF
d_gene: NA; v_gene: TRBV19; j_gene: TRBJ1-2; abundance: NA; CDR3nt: TGTGCCAGTAGTATTACCATAAACTATGGCTACACCTTC; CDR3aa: CASSITINYGYTF
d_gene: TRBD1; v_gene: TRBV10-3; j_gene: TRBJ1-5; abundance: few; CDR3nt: TGTGCCATCAGTGAGGGGGACAGGGGAAATCAGCCCCAGCATTTT; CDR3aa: CAISEGDRGNQPQHF
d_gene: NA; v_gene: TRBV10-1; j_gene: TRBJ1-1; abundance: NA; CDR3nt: TGCGCCAGCAGTGAATCCGGGGGCCGGACTGAAGCTTTCTTT; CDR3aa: CASSESGGRTEAFF
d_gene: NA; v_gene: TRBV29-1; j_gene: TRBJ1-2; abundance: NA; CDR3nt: TGCAGCGTTGAATCGGGATCTGGCTACACCTTC; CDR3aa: CSVESGSGYTF
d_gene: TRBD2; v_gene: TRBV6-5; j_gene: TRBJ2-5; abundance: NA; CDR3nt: TGTGCCAGCGGGGTTAGCGGGCACCAAGAGACCCAGTACTTC; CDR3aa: CASGVSGHQETQYF